This TCR beta chain was documented in a study of T-cell memory formation after mild COVID-19. Each CDR3 protein gets one entry after TCRdb re-called the 5' RACE reads with MiXCR. The data hold 200,000 to 300,000 distinct CDR3 sequences, with 15% to 17% observed a single time. V shed 6 bases, J shed 3 bases, and the junction held 3 bases outside the gene matches. This CDR3 has 13 residues. The germline V gene encodes CDR1 DFQATT and CDR2 SNEGSKA (reference sequence). This clonotype was seen only a few times. The antigen remains unidentified. Findings of the study overall: Day 15 to 85 contracting clones showed balanced CD4/CD8; day 15 to 37 expanders favored CD4+.

The sequence derives from an adult woman who had mild COVID-19 (a few samples of this study predate the infection). Cell type and time point are not known. Input material: PBMCs or a T cell subset sorted from them (not recorded which). The chain uses TRBV20-1 and TRBJ2-3; TRBD1 agrees at 10 bases. The CDR3 loop is CSAMGQGTDTQYF. CDR3 sequence (DNA): TGCAGTGCCATGGGACAGGGGACAGATACGCAGTATTTT.